Listed here are 2 T cell receptor beta chains from one sample, sequenced in a study of blood T cells in healthy people across ages. Primers used in a second PCR of roughly 6 to 11 cycles were a sample-barcoded 5' primer and a J-beta primer mix. MiXCR, applied by TCRdb to the 5' RACE reads, yields one record per CDR3 protein. Among about 730,000 distinct CDR3 sequences listed, roughly 45% were seen once. Sequenced material: blood. The receptors originated from a woman in her sixties or seventies in good health.

CDR3: CATSLSSGGAAETQYF. In DNA form, the CDR3 reads TGTGCCACCAGTTTATCTAGCGGGGGGGCCGCAGAGACCCAGTACTTC. The V gene is TRBV15, the J gene TRBJ2-5; 12 nucleotides align to TRBD2. Germline loops: CDR1 LNHNV, CDR2 YYDKDF (reference sequence). Trimming cost V 6 bases and J 4 bases; bases outside gene matches: 9. This CDR3 spans 16 amino acids.

This clonotype turned up a few times. The rearrangement uses TRBV28 and TRBJ2-5; 7 nucleotides align to TRBD2. The better agreement between TRBJ2-7 and the DNA end casts doubt on the J call. The CDR3 contains 15 residues. Germline-derived CDR1 and CDR2 are MDHEN and SYDVKM. The DNA of the CDR3 is TGTGCCAGCAGTTTATGGAGCGGGAATAGCTACGAGCAGTACTTC. Translated, it gives CASSLWSGNSYEQYF.